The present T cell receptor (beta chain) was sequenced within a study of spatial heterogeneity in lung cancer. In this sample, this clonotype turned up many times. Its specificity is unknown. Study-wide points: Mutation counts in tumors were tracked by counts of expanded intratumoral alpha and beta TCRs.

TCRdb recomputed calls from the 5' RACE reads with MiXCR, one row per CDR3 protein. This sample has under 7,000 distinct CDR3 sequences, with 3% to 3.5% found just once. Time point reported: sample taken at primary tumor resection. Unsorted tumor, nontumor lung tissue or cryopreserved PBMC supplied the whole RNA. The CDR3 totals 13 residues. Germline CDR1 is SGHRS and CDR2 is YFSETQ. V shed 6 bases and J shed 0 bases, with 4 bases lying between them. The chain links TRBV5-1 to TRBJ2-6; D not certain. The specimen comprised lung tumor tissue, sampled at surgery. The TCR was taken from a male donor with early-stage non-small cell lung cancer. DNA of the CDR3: TGCGCCAGCAAGAACTCTGGGGCCAACGTCCTGACTTTC. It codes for CASKNSGANVLTF.